Listed below are T cell receptor beta chains from one sample, sequenced in a study of T-cell reconstitution after alpha-beta-depleted transplantation in children. Each CDR3 protein is one row after TCRdb ran MiXCR on the PCR reads. The sample holds some 830,000 distinct CDR3 sequences, roughly 15% seen once. The sequences come from PBMCs, mostly from graft donor cells, collected 360 days after TCRalphabeta/CD19-depleted stem cell transplant. Receptors originate from a male patient younger than 18 who had a stem cell transplant for acute lymphoblastic leukemia, so the T cells may come from the graft donor. CDR3s include the opening cysteine and the closing phenylalanine or tryptophan. D genes are given only for firm matches. Not every row has a clone size; where given, it reads once, few, many or a size class.

d_gene	abundance	len	v_gene	j_gene	CDR3aa	CDR3nt
NA	NA	15	TRBV20-1	TRBJ2-1	CSANKPRTGAWEQFF	TGCAGTGCTAACAAGCCCCGGACCGGCGCATGGGAGCAGTTCTTC
NA	NA	16	TRBV6-1	TRBJ1-2	CASRDSPGRTAWGYTF	TGTGCCAGCAGAGATTCTCCGGGACGGACCGCTTGGGGCTACACCTTC
TRBD2	few	14	TRBV19	TRBJ2-7	CASSIVGLASEQYF	TGTGCCAGTAGTATAGTTGGACTAGCATCCGAGCAGTACTTC
NA	NA	13	TRBV27	TRBJ1-2	CASSLRGPGGYTF	TGTGCCAGCAGTTTAAGAGGGCCGGGAGGCTACACCTTC
TRBD2	NA	19	TRBV27	TRBJ2-3	CASSKGFAGGGRGTDTQYF	TGTGCCAGCTCCAAAGGGTTTGCCGGGGGCGGGAGGGGCACAGATACGCAGTATTTT
TRBD2	many	16	TRBV20-1	TRBJ2-1	CSASILAGVTGNEQFF	TGCAGTGCTAGTATACTAGCGGGAGTAACAGGCAATGAGCAGTTCTTC
NA	many	16	TRBV20-1	TRBJ2-7	CSALGLASAIPTTQYF	TGCAGTGCCCTAGGATTGGCTAGCGCGATACCTACGACGCAGTACTTC
NA	many	12	TRBV12-3/TRBV12-4	TRBJ2-2	CASSPQGGELFF	TGTGCCAGCAGTCCTCAGGGCGGGGAGCTGTTTTTT
NA	NA	13	TRBV12-3/TRBV12-4	TRBJ2-7	CASSLIRDYEQYF	TGTGCCAGCAGTTTAATAAGGGACTACGAGCAGTACTTC
NA	many	13	TRBV5-1	TRBJ2-7	CASSFTAGREQYF	TGCGCCAGCAGCTTCACGGCCGGGCGGGAGCAGTACTTC
NA	NA	13	TRBV29-1	TRBJ2-7	CSVESAGSYEQYF	TGCAGCGTTGAATCTGCGGGCTCCTACGAGCAGTACTTC
TRBD2	NA	16	TRBV5-1	TRBJ2-3	CASSRPGLAGTDTQYF	TGCGCCAGCAGCCGCCCCGGACTAGCGGGAACAGATACGCAGTATTTT
TRBD2	NA	15	TRBV4-2	TRBJ2-7	CASSHLAGASYEQYF	TGTGCCAGCAGCCACCTAGCGGGAGCTTCCTACGAGCAGTACTTC
NA	few	14	TRBV12-3/TRBV12-4	TRBJ2-5	CASSSSGGLETQYF	TGTGCCAGCAGTTCCTCGGGTGGCCTGGAGACCCAGTACTTC
NA	few	16	TRBV9	TRBJ2-2	CASSVGGKSHTGELFF	TGTGCCAGCAGCGTAGGGGGAAAGTCTCACACCGGGGAGCTGTTTTTT
TRBD2	many	16	TRBV15	TRBJ2-1	CATSRDDLAVYNEQFF	TGTGCCACCAGCAGAGACGACCTAGCGGTATACAATGAGCAGTTCTTC
NA	few	14	TRBV27	TRBJ2-7	CASSLNPASYEQYF	TGTGCCAGCAGTTTAAACCCCGCCTCCTACGAGCAGTACTTC
NA	NA	14	TRBV29-1	TRBJ2-3	CSVAGQFLRDTQYF	TGCAGCGTGGCGGGACAGTTTCTCAGGGATACGCAGTATTTT
NA	many	11	TRBV5-1	TRBJ2-7	CASSFRGEQYF	TGTGCCAGCAGCTTCAGGGGCGAGCAGTACTTC
NA	few	16	TRBV5-1	TRBJ1-2	CASSLAARQILYGYTF	TGCGCCAGCAGCTTGGCCGCGAGACAGATCCTCTATGGCTACACCTTC
NA	few	15	TRBV6-1	TRBJ2-5	CASSPTSFDQETQYF	TGTGCCAGCAGTCCGACTAGTTTCGACCAAGAGACCCAGTACTTC
NA	NA	17	TRBV4-2	TRBJ2-7	CASSQDLQGPMDYEQYF	TGTGCCAGCAGCCAAGACCTACAGGGCCCCATGGACTACGAGCAGTACTTC
TRBD2	few	17	TRBV6-5	TRBJ2-2	CASSYTAGGLNTGELFF	TGTGCCAGCAGTTATACAGCGGGAGGGTTGAACACCGGGGAGCTGTTTTTT
TRBD1	NA	15	TRBV6-5	TRBJ2-1	CASSFTGAGNNEQFF	TGTGCCAGCAGTTTTACAGGGGCGGGCAACAATGAGCAGTTCTTC
NA	few	16	TRBV4-2	TRBJ1-5	CASSQDEWGSNQPQHF	TGTGCCAGCAGCCAAGATGAGTGGGGGAGCAATCAGCCCCAGCATTTT
NA	many	14	TRBV4-1	TRBJ2-3	CASSAGLSYNTQYF	TGCGCCAGCAGCGCGGGACTTTCCTATAATACGCAGTATTTT
NA	few	14	TRBV25-1	TRBJ1-5	CASSEYSEFQPQHF	TGTGCCAGCAGTGAATACTCGGAGTTTCAGCCCCAGCATTTT
NA	NA	14	TRBV28	TRBJ2-7	CASSPNPLAYEQYF	TGTGCCAGCAGTCCAAACCCCCTAGCCTACGAGCAGTACTTC
NA	NA	12	TRBV28	TRBJ1-5	CASSLLGRGKHF	TGTGCCAGCAGTTTATTGGGGAGGGGGAAGCATTTT
NA	NA	17	TRBV11-2	TRBJ1-4	CASSLEARFVPASGLFF	TGTGCCAGCAGCTTAGAGGCGAGGTTTGTCCCTGCCAGTGGACTGTTTTTT
TRBD2	many	13	TRBV29-1	TRBJ2-7	CSALGGSSYEQYF	TGCAGCGCCCTCGGGGGGTCCTCCTACGAGCAGTACTTC
NA	NA	14	TRBV19	TRBJ2-7	CASSTTEPVNEQYF	TGTGCCAGTAGTACTACAGAGCCCGTCAACGAGCAGTACTTC
NA	few	16	TRBV12-3/TRBV12-4	TRBJ1-4	CASSPDPGSRNEKLFF	TGTGCCAGCAGTCCTGACCCGGGTTCCCGTAATGAAAAACTGTTTTTT
NA	NA	14	TRBV20-1	TRBJ2-7	CSACPTRGAHEQYF	TGCAGTGCTTGCCCGACTAGGGGGGCCCACGAGCAGTACTTC
NA	few	12	TRBV2	TRBJ2-7	CASRLRAYEQYF	TGTGCCAGCAGGCTCCGGGCCTACGAGCAGTACTTC
NA	few	15	TRBV6-5	TRBJ1-1	CASSYSAEGNTEAFF	TGTGCCAGCAGTTACTCGGCAGAAGGGAACACTGAAGCTTTCTTT
NA	few	14	TRBV7-9	TRBJ1-1	CASSLEVGNTEAFF	TGTGCCAGCAGCTTAGAAGTCGGGAACACTGAAGCTTTCTTT
TRBD2	many	13	TRBV10-3	TRBJ2-1	CAALAGTGNEQFF	TGTGCCGCCCTAGCGGGAACGGGCAATGAGCAGTTCTTC
TRBD2	NA	15	TRBV9	TRBJ2-7	CASSPLTSGPYEQYF	TGTGCCAGCAGCCCCCTGACTAGCGGCCCCTACGAGCAGTACTTC
NA	few	16	TRBV7-9	TRBJ1-2	CASSLVQFGPNYGYTF	TGTGCCAGCAGCTTAGTACAGTTTGGTCCTAACTATGGCTACACCTTC
TRBD2	NA	14	TRBV29-1	TRBJ2-7	CSANRLAGEKEQYF	TGCAGCGCGAACAGACTAGCGGGAGAAAAAGAGCAGTACTTC
NA	few	15	TRBV28	TRBJ2-7	CASSFSQGFSYEQYF	TGTGCCAGCAGTTTTTCACAGGGATTCTCCTACGAGCAGTACTTC
NA	many	16	TRBV2	TRBJ1-5	CASSPTGNRANQPQHF	TGTGCCAGCAGTCCCACCGGGAATCGGGCTAATCAGCCCCAGCATTTT
TRBD1	NA	14	TRBV27	TRBJ1-1	CASGVGQMNTEAFF	TGTGCCAGCGGGGTGGGACAGATGAACACTGAAGCTTTCTTT
NA	NA	14	TRBV11-1	TRBJ2-1	CASSLGASWNEQFF	TGTGCCAGCAGCTTAGGAGCGTCTTGGAATGAGCAGTTCTTC
NA	many	16	TRBV20-1	TRBJ1-5	CSARDHERTGNQPQHF	TGCAGTGCTAGAGATCATGAAAGGACAGGCAATCAGCCCCAGCATTTT
NA	few	12	TRBV9	TRBJ1-2	CASSVVAPGYTF	TGTGCCAGCAGCGTAGTGGCCCCTGGTTACACCTTC
NA	NA	15	TRBV20-1	TRBJ1-5	CSAKVYSYSNQPQHF	TGCAGTGCTAAGGTTTACAGCTATAGCAATCAGCCCCAACATTTT
TRBD1	few	16	TRBV6-1	TRBJ1-3	CASSITGGPFGNTIYF	TGTGCCAGCAGTATTACAGGGGGCCCTTTTGGAAACACCATATATTTT
NA	few	14	TRBV15	TRBJ2-1	CATLDARPYNEQFF	TGTGCCACACTAGACGCCCGACCTTACAATGAGCAGTTCTTC
NA	once	12	TRBV29-1	TRBJ2-5	CSVGDRKETQYF	TGCAGCGTTGGTGACAGGAAAGAGACCCAGTACTTC
NA	few	15	TRBV20-1	TRBJ2-2	CSASRGPANTGELFF	TGCAGTGCTAGCCGCGGACCGGCGAACACCGGGGAGCTGTTTTTT
NA	NA	17	TRBV7-7	TRBJ1-1	CASSLVIPGEMNTEAFF	TGTGCCAGCAGCTTAGTAATCCCTGGAGAGATGAACACTGAAGCTTTCTTT
TRBD2	few	17	TRBV2	TRBJ2-7	CASSGAGGPGWPYEQYF	TGTGCCAGCAGTGGAGCGGGAGGGCCGGGATGGCCCTACGAGCAGTACTTC
TRBD2	few	19	TRBV4-1	TRBJ2-2	CASSLLLGLAGGPGRELFF	TGCGCCAGCAGCCTATTGCTAGGACTAGCGGGAGGCCCGGGACGGGAGCTGTTTTTT